This T cell receptor (beta chain) was retrieved from a study of T cell responses to AZD1222 COVID-19 vaccine. As for the study in general: Second-dose intervals of approximately 4 or approximately 12 weeks were pooled.

Study outcomes and limitations: Donors skewed white British and female; clonal diversity was possibly underestimated.

Worth noting for this clone: Its antigen remains unknown.

The germline V gene has CDR1 LNHDA and CDR2 SQIVND (reference sequence). This CDR3 is 13 amino acids long. V lost 0 bases to trimming and J lost 1 base, with 3 bases between them. Only in-frame clones appear in the TCRdb table, and some are missing; sequencing was by immunoSEQ multiplex PCR. The table has some 110,000 clones, about 90% seen once. The sequence was obtained from an adult in good health. Specimen: peripheral blood, collected on day 0 of AZD1222 vaccination. The chain employs TRBV19 and TRBJ1-1; D gene uncertain. Here the CDR3 DNA reads TGTGCCAGTAGTATAGAGCAGAACACTGAAGCTTTCTTT. It yields the protein CASSIEQNTEAFF.